Listed here are 29 T cell receptor beta chains from one sample, sequenced in a study of neoadjuvant anti-PD-1 for oral cavity cancer. Here immunoSEQ multiplex PCR was the method, and the copy in TCRdb shows in-frame clones only, minus some. Among some 7,600 clones listed, about 53% were seen once. The material was tumor tissue, obtained before nivolumab (anti-PD-1) treatment. The origin of the receptors is a person aged 35-79 years with oral cavity squamous cell carcinoma.

The chain carries TRBV10-1 and TRBJ2-2; D unresolved. This CDR3 spans 14 amino acids. V dropped 3 bases and J dropped 1 base, with 6 bases sitting between them. CDR1 and CDR2 (germline): WNHNN, SYGVQD (reference sequence). CDR3 nucleotides: TGCGCCAGCAGTGATAAAGTGAACACCGGGGAGCTGTTTTTT. Translated, it gives CASSDKVNTGELFF.

The gene calls are TRBV7-9 and TRBJ1-1; D is possibly TRBD1 (5 bases). CDR3 size: 13 residues. Germline V gene data show CDR1 as SEHNR and CDR2 as FQNEAQ (reference sequence). With 5 bases removed from V and 3 bases from J, the gap between germline ends came to 10 bases. This CDR3 is CASSTETDTEAFF. The CDR3 DNA sequence: TGTGCCAGCAGCACAGAGACAGACACTGAAGCTTTCTTT.

The chain joins TRBV28 to TRBJ2-1; 7 nucleotides agree with TRBD2. The CDR3 runs to 14 residues. After removal of 6 bases from V and 0 bases from J, the junction contained 2 bases not matched to a gene. Per the germline V gene, CDR1 is MDHEN and CDR2 is SYDVKM. This CDR3 reads CASRGGGSYNEQFF. The CDR3, as DNA: TGTGCCAGCAGGGGCGGGGGCTCCTACAATGAGCAGTTCTTC.

Only a few counts were recorded for this clone. The J gene is TRBJ1-2, the V gene TRBV15; tentative D call: TRBD1 (6 bases). Deletions cut 4 bases from V and 5 bases from J, with 8 bases between. CDR3 length: 12 amino acids. CDR1 and CDR2 (germline): LNHNV, YYDKDF (reference sequence). The DNA of the CDR3 is TGTGCCACCAGCAAGGACAGATATGGCTACACCTTC. This encodes CATSKDRYGYTF.

The genes are TRBV28 and TRBJ1-2; unclear D gene. The CDR3 runs to 15 residues. Germline V gene lookup returns CDR1 MDHEN and CDR2 SYDVKM. The ends were cut back, 1 base at V and 4 bases at J, with 13 bases in the middle. The CDR3 DNA reads as TGTGCCAGCAGTTTATTTACAGATCTTAGCTATGGCTACACCTTC. Protein sequence: CASSLFTDLSYGYTF.

Turning to this clone: One junction end does not reproduce the germline sequence, and a read error may be involved. The V gene is TRBV7-9, the J gene TRBJ1-5, with TRBD1 as a possible D gene (6 bases). Germline-derived CDR1 and CDR2 are SEHNR and FQNEAQ (reference sequence). The CDR3 has 17 amino acids. CDR3 sequence: CASTLGGTGGSNQPQHF. CDR3 nucleotide sequence: TGTGCCAGCACCTTAGGGGGGACGGGAGGAAGCAATCAGCCCCAGCATTTT.

The CDR3 DNA follows: TGTGCCAGCAGCGTAGGCCCGGGACTAGCGGGACCCATTGAGCAGTTCTTC. Encoded protein: CASSVGPGLAGPIEQFF. The gene calls are TRBV9 and TRBJ2-1; 13 bases are a match to TRBD2. Germline trimming cut 0 bases from V and 9 bases from J; bases unmatched to any gene: 9. The germline V gene has CDR1 SGDLS and CDR2 YYNGEE. The CDR3 spans 17 residues.

V gene TRBV21-1 combines with J gene TRBJ2-7; the D segment call TRBD1 is taken from the table without a DNA check. TRBV21-1 is a pseudogene. The CDR3 consists of 16 residues. CDR3 sequence (DNA): TGTGCCAGCAGCAAAGAGGGGACAGACTCCGTCTACGAGCAGTACTTC. It yields the protein CASSKEGTDSVYEQYF.

The chain is built from TRBV4-2 and TRBJ2-1; D not resolved. This CDR3 contains 13 residues. From germline, CDR1 is LGHNA and CDR2 YNFKEQ. V lost 4 bases and J lost 4, with 8 bases in between. The CDR3 region is CASSPGSYNEQFF. In DNA, the CDR3 is TGTGCCAGCAGCCCCGGCTCGTACAATGAGCAGTTCTTC.

The chain has TRBV7-9 and TRBJ2-5, with a weak D call TRBD1 (6 bases). Germline CDR1 is SEHNR and CDR2 is FQNEAQ (reference sequence). The CDR3 covers 16 residues. V lost 5 bases and J lost 2, with 18 bases in between. The CDR3 DNA is TGTGCCAGCAGCGGAGCAGGGGTGCCGGGTCAAGAGACCCAGTACTTC. Its translation: CASSGAGVPGQETQYF. The whole variable domain, filled in from reference TRBV7-9 and TRBJ2-5, reads DTGVSQNPRHKITKRGQNVTFRCDPISEHNRLYWYRQTLGQGPEFLTYFQNEAQLEKSRLLSDRFSAERPKGSFSTLEIQRTEQGDSAMYLCASSGAGVPGQETQYFGPGTRLLVL.

This chain links TRBV30 with TRBJ2-5; TRBD2 matches at 9 bases. J was trimmed by 5 bases and V by 1 base; bases with no gene match: 8. Germline V CDR1 and CDR2: GTSNPN, SVGIG (reference sequence). There are 15 residues in the CDR3. CDR3 coding DNA: TGTGCCTGGAGTGGCCTAGCGGGATTGAGTGAGACCCAGTACTTC. Translating gives CAWSGLAGLSETQYF.

This sequence joins TRBV5-5 and TRBJ1-4, with TRBD1 matching over 7 bases. V shed 4 bases, J shed 5 bases, and the junction held 8 bases outside the gene matches. Germline V CDR1 and CDR2: SGHKS, YYEKEE (reference sequence). The CDR3 extends over 15 amino acids. The CDR3 sequence is CASSETGTENEKLFF. In DNA form, the CDR3 reads TGTGCCAGCAGCGAGACCGGGACAGAAAATGAAAAACTGTTTTTT.

The genes are TRBV28 and TRBJ2-1, with 11 bases fitting TRBD2. CDR1 MDHEN and CDR2 SYDVKM come from the germline V gene. The CDR3 has 15 amino acids. V gave up 6 bases and J gave up 4 bases; unmatched junction bases: 5. The CDR3 protein is CASSPLAGGYNEQFF. The CDR3 DNA follows: TGTGCCAGCAGCCCCCTAGCGGGAGGTTACAATGAGCAGTTCTTC. Drawing the rest from reference TRBV28 and TRBJ2-1, the complete variable domain is DVKVTQSSRYLVKRTGEKVFLECVQDMDHENMFWYRQDPGLGLRLIYFSYDVKMKEKGDIPEGYSVSREKKERFSLILESASTNQTSMYLCASSPLAGGYNEQFFGPGTRLTVL.

The chain uses TRBV7-9 and TRBJ2-7; D gene unclear. This CDR3 region has 11 residues. Germline CDR1 SEHNR, CDR2 FQNEAQ (reference sequence). The ends were cut back, 3 bases at V and 5 bases at J, with 5 bases in the middle. In DNA form, the CDR3 reads TGTGCCAGCAGCTTTAGCAACGAGCAGTACTTC. Protein product: CASSFSNEQYF.

The chain links TRBV9 to TRBJ2-2, with TRBD2 identical over 10 bases. The germline gives CDR1 SGDLS, CDR2 YYNGEE. The V segment lost 2 bases and the J segment 0 bases; nucleotides outside the gene matches: 1. This CDR3 has 16 residues. The CDR3 sequence is CASSVLAGANTGELFF. The CDR3 DNA is TGTGCCAGCAGCGTTCTAGCGGGAGCGAACACCGGGGAGCTGTTTTTT. Full variable domain (remainder filled in from reference TRBV9 and TRBJ2-2): DSGVTQTPKHLITATGQRVTLRCSPRSGDLSVYWYQQSLDQGLQFLIQYYNGEERAKGNILERFSAQQFPDLHSELNLSSLELGDSALYFCASSVLAGANTGELFFGEGSRLTVL.

V is TRBV28 and J is TRBJ1-4, with D perhaps TRBD1 (5 bases). This CDR3 comprises 13 residues. Germline CDR1 is MDHEN and CDR2 is SYDVKM. The germline V and J ends were trimmed by 2 bases and 8 bases, with 9 bases remaining between them. The CDR3 is CASSLGGVEKLFF. The CDR3 DNA sequence: TGTGCCAGCAGTTTAGGAGGGGTCGAAAAACTGTTTTTT.

The genes are TRBV6-5 and TRBJ2-1; D is unclear. CDR3 length: 16 residues. The V and J ends lost 2 bases and 7 bases respectively, with 18 bases between them. Germline V CDR1 and CDR2: MNHEY, SVGAGI. Written as DNA, the CDR3 is TGTGCCAGCAGTTACAACCCCGGGTCAGGTAGGAATGAGCAGTTCTTC. Amino acid sequence: CASSYNPGSGRNEQFF.

V and J are TRBV6-1 and TRBJ1-3; maybe TRBD1 (6 bases). The CDR3 length is 17 residues. Per the germline V gene, CDR1 is MNHNS and CDR2 is SASEGT. V was shortened by 2 bases and J by 0 bases, with 14 bases between the two germline ends. The CDR3 DNA sequence: TGTGCCAGCAGTGAATATAACGGGGGCCACTCTGGAAACACCATATATTTT. It codes for CASSEYNGGHSGNTIYF.

CDR3 protein: CASSLNGGTSASTDTQYF. DNA for the CDR3: TGTGCCAGCAGCCTGAATGGGGGGACTAGCGCTAGCACAGATACGCAGTATTTT. The genes are TRBV7-3 and TRBJ2-3; 10 bases align to TRBD2. This CDR3 is built from 18 residues. Germline V CDR1 and CDR2: SGHTA, FQGTGA. The trim removed 5 bases at V and 0 bases at J, leaving 11 bases unmatched.

This clone was observed a few times. This chain connects TRBV14 to TRBJ2-4, with 8 bases fitting TRBD2. Looked up from germline, CDR1 is SGHDN and CDR2 is FVKESK. This CDR3 contains 16 residues. Trimming cost V 1 base and J 1 base; bases outside gene matches: 3. This chain's CDR3 is CASSQAGGLAKNIQYF. CDR3 sequence (DNA): TGTGCCAGCAGCCAAGCGGGAGGGTTGGCCAAAAACATTCAGTACTTC.

This clone appeared a single time. The genes are TRBV4-2 and TRBJ1-4; D gene unclear. The CDR3 has 14 amino acids. Trimming took 7 bases from V and 5 from J, leaving 14 bases between them. In germline, CDR1 is LGHNA, CDR2 YNFKEQ. CDR3 amino acids: CASTNLGQNEKLFF. CDR3 nucleotide sequence: TGTGCCAGCACCAATCTCGGCCAGAATGAAAAACTGTTTTTT.

This clone appeared a few times. The rearrangement joins TRBV5-1 to TRBJ2-7; 11 positions agree with TRBD2. J gave up 5 bases and V 4 bases, and 26 bases lay outside the gene matches. The CDR3 totals 21 residues. Per germline, CDR1 SGHRS and CDR2 YFSETQ. Here the CDR3 reads CASSVWGPQRVSGRAFNEQYF. DNA for the CDR3: TGCGCCAGCAGCGTTTGGGGGCCCCAAAGGGTTAGCGGGAGGGCCTTCAACGAGCAGTACTTC.

This clone was seen more than once but under ten times. This chain connects TRBV6-5 to TRBJ1-2, with TRBD1 identical over 7 bases. Germline V CDR1 and CDR2: MNHEY, SVGAGI. J gave up 7 bases and V 4 bases, and 12 bases lay outside the gene matches. The CDR3 spans 15 residues. CDR3 sequence reads: CASSSLVKGAAGYTF. The CDR3 region has the DNA TGTGCCAGCAGTTCCTTGGTGAAGGGGGCAGCTGGCTACACCTTC.

The chain uses TRBV19 and TRBJ2-6; no clear D. This CDR3 contains 17 residues. V lost 5 bases, J lost 0 bases, and 14 bases lay in between. Germline-derived CDR1 and CDR2 are LNHDA and SQIVND (reference sequence). This chain's CDR3 is CASSVWQAYSGANVLTF. CDR3 bases: TGTGCCAGTAGTGTGTGGCAGGCCTACTCTGGGGCCAACGTCCTGACTTTC.

V and J are TRBV5-5 and TRBJ2-3; possibly TRBD2 for D (7 bases). V dropped 3 bases and J dropped 4 bases, with 12 bases sitting between them. From germline, CDR1 is SGHKS and CDR2 YYEKEE (reference sequence). The CDR3 covers 14 residues. The CDR3 spells CASSSTGRADTQYF. DNA for the CDR3: TGTGCCAGCAGCTCCACAGGGAGGGCAGATACGCAGTATTTT.

This chain joins TRBV4-1 and TRBJ2-1, with TRBD2 matching over 16 bases. The CDR3 totals 20 residues. V was clipped by 3 bases and J by 9 bases; unmatched bases: 17. CDR1 is MGHRA and CDR2 is YSYEKL in the germline V gene. The CDR3 sequence: CASSQDRDRGLAGGSGEQFF. The CDR3 region has the DNA TGCGCCAGCAGCCAGGACCGGGACAGGGGACTAGCGGGAGGGTCGGGTGAGCAGTTCTTC.

This clone turned up a few times. The rearrangement joins TRBV7-8 to TRBJ1-2, with D unresolved. The CDR3 totals 14 residues. Germline V gives CDR1 SGHVS, CDR2 FQNEAQ. V was trimmed by 1 base and J by 4 bases, leaving 10 bases between them. The CDR3 DNA sequence: TGTGCCAGCAGCTTAGGTTCGGCAGCCTATGGCTACACCTTC. Translation gives CASSLGSAAYGYTF. The full variable domain, completed using reference TRBV7-8 and TRBJ1-2, is GAGVSQSPRYKVAKRGQDVALRCDPISGHVSLFWYQQALGQGPEFLTYFQNEAQLDKSGLPSDRFFAERPEGSVSTLKIQRTQQEDSAVYLCASSLGSAAYGYTFGSGTRLTVV.

A few counts support this clone. The chain carries TRBV2 and TRBJ2-1; perhaps TRBD2 as D (6 bases). The CDR3 extends over 15 amino acids. Germline CDR1 reads SNHLY; CDR2 reads FYNNEI. Trimming removed 5 bases from V and 7 bases from J, with 18 bases in between. The CDR3 sequence: CASSQPGEAVNEQFF. In DNA, the CDR3 is TGTGCCAGCAGTCAACCGGGGGAAGCGGTTAATGAGCAGTTCTTC.

This clone occurred a few times. The rearrangement links TRBV28 to TRBJ1-2; 7 bases match TRBD1. Trimming removed 5 bases from V and 6 bases from J; junction bases left unmatched: 9. From germline, CDR1 is MDHEN and CDR2 SYDVKM. The length of the CDR3 is 14 residues. Here the CDR3 reads CASSDRYRGNGYTF. The CDR3 coding sequence is TGTGCCAGCAGTGACCGATACAGGGGAAATGGCTACACCTTC.